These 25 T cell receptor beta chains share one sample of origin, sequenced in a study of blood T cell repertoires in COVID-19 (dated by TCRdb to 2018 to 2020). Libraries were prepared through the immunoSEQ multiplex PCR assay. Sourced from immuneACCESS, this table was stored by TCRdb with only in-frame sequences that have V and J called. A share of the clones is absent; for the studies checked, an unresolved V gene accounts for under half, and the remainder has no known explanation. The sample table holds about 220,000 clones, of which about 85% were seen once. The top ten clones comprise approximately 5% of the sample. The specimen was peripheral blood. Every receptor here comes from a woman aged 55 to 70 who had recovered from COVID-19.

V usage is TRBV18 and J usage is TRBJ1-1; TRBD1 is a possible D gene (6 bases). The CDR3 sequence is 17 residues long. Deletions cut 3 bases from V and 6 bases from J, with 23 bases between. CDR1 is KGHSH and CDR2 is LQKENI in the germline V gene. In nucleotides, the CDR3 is TGTGCCAGCTCACCCCTAGGGGGGGCCGGGACAATCGCTGAAGCTTTCTTT. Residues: CASSPLGGAGTIAEAFF.

The CDR3 DNA is TGTGCCAGCAGCTCCACCGCAGACAATGAGCAGTTCTTC. This gives the protein CASSSTADNEQFF. The rearrangement joins TRBV7-3 to TRBJ2-1; no definite D call. The CDR3 is 13 residues long. Trimming took 4 bases from V and 5 from J, leaving 9 bases between them. The germline V gene has CDR1 SGHTA and CDR2 FQGTGA.

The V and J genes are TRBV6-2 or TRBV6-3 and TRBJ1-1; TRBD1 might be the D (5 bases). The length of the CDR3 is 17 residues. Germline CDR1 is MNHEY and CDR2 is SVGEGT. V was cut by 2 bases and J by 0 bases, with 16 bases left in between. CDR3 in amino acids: CASSYERGGQMNTEAFF. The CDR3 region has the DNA TGTGCCAGCAGTTACGAAAGGGGCGGCCAAATGAACACTGAAGCTTTCTTT.

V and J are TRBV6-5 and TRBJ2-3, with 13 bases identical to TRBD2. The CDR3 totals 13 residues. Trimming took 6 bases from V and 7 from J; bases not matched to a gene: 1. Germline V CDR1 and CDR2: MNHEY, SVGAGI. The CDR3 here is CASRGLAGNTQYF. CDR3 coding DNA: TGTGCCAGCAGGGGACTAGCGGGGAATACGCAGTATTTT.

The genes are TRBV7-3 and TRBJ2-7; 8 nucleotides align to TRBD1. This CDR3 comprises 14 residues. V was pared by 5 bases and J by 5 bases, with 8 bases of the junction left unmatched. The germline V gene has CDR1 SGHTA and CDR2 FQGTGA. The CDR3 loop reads CASSASGTGDEQYF. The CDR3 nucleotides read TGTGCCAGCAGCGCCTCCGGGACAGGAGACGAGCAGTACTTC.

CDR3 amino acids: CASSPPPTEHGIQYF. The CDR3 nucleotides are TGTGCCAGCTCACCACCGCCGACAGAGCACGGCATTCAGTACTTC. The chain couples TRBV18 to TRBJ2-4; a weak D match, TRBD1 (5 bases). The V end lost 0 bases, the J end lost 9 bases, and 15 bases lay between the germline ends. CDR3 length: 15 amino acids. Per germline, CDR1 KGHSH and CDR2 LQKENI.

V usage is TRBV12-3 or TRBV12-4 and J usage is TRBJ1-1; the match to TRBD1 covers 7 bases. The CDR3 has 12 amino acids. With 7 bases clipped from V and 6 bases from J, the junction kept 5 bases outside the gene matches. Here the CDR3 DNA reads TGTGCCAGCACCCAAGGGGGCCCTGAAGCTTTCTTT. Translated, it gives CASTQGGPEAFF.

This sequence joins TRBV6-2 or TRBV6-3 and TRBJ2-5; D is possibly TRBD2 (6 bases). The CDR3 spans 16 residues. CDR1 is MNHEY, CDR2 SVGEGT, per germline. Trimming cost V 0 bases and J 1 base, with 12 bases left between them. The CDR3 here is CASSYSGGVSQETQYF. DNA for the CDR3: TGTGCCAGCAGTTACTCAGGCGGGGTCTCCCAAGAGACCCAGTACTTC.

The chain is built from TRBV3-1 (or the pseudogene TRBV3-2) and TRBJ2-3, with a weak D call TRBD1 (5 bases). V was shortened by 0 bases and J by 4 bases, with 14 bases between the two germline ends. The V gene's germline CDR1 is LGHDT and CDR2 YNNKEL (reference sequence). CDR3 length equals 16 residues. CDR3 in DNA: TGTGCCAGCAGCCAAGATCTTACAAAGGGGCCAGATACGCAGTATTTT. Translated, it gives CASSQDLTKGPDTQYF.

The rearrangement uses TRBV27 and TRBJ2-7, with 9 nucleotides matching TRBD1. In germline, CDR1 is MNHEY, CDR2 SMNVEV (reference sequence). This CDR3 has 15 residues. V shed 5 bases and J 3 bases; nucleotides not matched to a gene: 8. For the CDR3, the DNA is TGTGCCAGCAGTGACCCGGGACAGGGCCTCTACGAGCAGTACTTC. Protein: CASSDPGQGLYEQYF.

CDR3 in amino acids: CAWSPGQENEKLFF. Written as DNA, the CDR3 is TGTGCCTGGAGTCCGGGACAGGAGAATGAAAAACTGTTTTTT. The rearrangement links TRBV30 to TRBJ1-4, with TRBD1 matching over 8 bases. The germline V gene encodes CDR1 GTSNPN and CDR2 SVGIG (reference sequence). V shed 2 bases, J shed 5 bases, and the junction held 4 bases outside the gene matches. The CDR3 has 14 residues.

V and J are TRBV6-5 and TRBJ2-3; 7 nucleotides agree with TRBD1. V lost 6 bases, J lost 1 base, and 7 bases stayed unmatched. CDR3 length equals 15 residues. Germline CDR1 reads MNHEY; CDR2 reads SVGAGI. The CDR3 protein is CASSLRGLGTDTQYF. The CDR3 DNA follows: TGTGCCAGCAGCCTCAGGGGGTTGGGCACAGATACGCAGTATTTT.

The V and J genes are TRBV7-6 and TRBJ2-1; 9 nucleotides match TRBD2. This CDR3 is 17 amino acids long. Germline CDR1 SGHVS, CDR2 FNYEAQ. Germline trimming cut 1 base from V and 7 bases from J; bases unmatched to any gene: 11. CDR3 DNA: TGTGCCAGCAGCTTAGTATTCGCGGGGGGGCAGGTGAATGAGCAGTTCTTC. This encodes CASSLVFAGGQVNEQFF.

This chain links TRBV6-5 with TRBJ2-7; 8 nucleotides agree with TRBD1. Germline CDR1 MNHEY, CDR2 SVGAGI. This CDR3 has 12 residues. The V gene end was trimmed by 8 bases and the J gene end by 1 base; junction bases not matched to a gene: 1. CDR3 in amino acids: CASRTGSYEQYF. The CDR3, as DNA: TGTGCCAGCCGGACAGGGTCCTACGAGCAGTACTTC.

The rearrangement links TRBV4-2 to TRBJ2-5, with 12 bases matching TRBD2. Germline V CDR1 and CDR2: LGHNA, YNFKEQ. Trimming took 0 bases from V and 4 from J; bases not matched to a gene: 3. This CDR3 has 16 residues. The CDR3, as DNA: TGTGCCAGCAGCCAAGAGCCTAGCGGGGGGGCAGAGACCCAGTACTTC. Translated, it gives CASSQEPSGGAETQYF.

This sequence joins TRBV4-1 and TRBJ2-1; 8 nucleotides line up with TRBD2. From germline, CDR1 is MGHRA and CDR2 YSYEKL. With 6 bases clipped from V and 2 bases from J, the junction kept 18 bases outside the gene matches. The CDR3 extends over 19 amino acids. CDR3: CASSRRRANGGAAYNEQFF. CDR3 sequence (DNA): TGCGCCAGCAGTAGGCGTCGAGCAAACGGGGGGGCTGCCTACAATGAGCAGTTCTTC.

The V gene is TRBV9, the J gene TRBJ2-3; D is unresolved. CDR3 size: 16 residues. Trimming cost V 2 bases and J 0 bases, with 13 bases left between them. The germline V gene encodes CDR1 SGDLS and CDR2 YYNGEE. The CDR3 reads CASSVAASSSTDTQYF. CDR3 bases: TGTGCCAGCAGCGTGGCGGCCTCCTCTAGCACAGATACGCAGTATTTT.

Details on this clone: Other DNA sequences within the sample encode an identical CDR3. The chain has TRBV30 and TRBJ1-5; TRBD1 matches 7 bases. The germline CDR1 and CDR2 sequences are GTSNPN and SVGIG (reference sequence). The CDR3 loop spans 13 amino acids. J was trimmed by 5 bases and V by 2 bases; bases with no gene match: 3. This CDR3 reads CAWSNRGYQPQHF. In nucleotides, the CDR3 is TGTGCCTGGAGTAACAGGGGTTATCAGCCCCAGCATTTT. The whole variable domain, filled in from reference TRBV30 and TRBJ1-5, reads SQTIHQWPATLVQPVGSPLSLECTVEGTSNPNLYWYRQAAGRGLQLLFYSVGIGQISSEVPQNLSASRPQDRQFILSSKKLLLSDSGFYLCAWSNRGYQPQHFGDGTRLSIL.

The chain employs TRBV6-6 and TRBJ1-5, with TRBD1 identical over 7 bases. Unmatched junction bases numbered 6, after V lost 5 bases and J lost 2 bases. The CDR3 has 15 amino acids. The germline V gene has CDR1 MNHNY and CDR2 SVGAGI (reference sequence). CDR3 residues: CASSKLTGGNQPQHF. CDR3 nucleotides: TGTGCCAGCAGTAAACTTACAGGGGGCAATCAGCCCCAGCATTTT.

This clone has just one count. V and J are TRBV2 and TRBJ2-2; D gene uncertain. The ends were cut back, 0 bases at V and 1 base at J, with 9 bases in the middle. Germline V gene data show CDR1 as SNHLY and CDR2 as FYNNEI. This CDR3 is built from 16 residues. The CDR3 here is CASSEAYRQNTGELFF. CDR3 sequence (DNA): TGTGCCAGCAGTGAAGCGTACAGACAGAACACCGGGGAGCTGTTTTTT.

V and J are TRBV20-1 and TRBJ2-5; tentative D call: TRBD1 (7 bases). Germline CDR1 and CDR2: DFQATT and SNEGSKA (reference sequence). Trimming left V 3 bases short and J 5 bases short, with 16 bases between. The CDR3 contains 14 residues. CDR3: CSASRQGGWETQYF. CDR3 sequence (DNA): TGCAGTGCTAGTCGGCAGGGGGGTTGGGAGACCCAGTACTTC.

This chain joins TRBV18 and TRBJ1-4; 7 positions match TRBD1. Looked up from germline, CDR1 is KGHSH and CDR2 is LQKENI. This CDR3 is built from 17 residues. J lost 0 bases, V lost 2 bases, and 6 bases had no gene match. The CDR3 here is CASSPGTDIATNEKLFF. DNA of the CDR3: TGTGCCAGCTCACCAGGGACAGACATTGCAACTAATGAAAAACTGTTTTTT.

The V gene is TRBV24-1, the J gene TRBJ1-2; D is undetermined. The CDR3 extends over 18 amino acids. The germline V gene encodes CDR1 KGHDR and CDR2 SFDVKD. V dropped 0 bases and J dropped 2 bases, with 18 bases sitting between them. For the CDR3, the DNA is TGTGCCACCAGTGATTTGTCCCGGGAGGTTCGGGTCAACTATGGCTACACCTTC. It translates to CATSDLSREVRVNYGYTF.

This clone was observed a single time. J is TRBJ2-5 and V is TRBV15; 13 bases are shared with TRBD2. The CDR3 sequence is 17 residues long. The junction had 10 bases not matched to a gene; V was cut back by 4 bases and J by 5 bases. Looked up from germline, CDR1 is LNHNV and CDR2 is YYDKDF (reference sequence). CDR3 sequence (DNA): TGTGCCACCAGCAAATATGGGACTAGCGGGGTAGGGGAGACCCAGTACTTC. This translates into CATSKYGTSGVGETQYF.

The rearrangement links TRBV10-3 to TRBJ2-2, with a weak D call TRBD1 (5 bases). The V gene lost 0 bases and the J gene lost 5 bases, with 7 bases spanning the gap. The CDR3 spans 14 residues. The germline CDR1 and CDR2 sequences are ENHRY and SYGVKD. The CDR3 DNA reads TGTGCCATCAGTGAGTCGCAGGGAACCGGGGAGCTGTTTTTT. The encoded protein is CAISESQGTGELFF.